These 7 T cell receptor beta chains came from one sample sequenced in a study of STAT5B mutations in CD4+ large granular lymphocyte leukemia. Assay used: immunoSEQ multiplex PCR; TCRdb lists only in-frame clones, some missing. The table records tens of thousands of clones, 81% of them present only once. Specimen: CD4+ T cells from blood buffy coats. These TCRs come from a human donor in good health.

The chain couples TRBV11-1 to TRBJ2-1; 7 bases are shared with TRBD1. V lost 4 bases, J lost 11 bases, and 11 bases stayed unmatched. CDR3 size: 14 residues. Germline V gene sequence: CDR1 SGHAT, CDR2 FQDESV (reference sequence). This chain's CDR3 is CASSYGQASSKQFF. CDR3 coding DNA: TGTGCCAGCAGCTACGGACAGGCTAGCTCTAAGCAGTTCTTC.

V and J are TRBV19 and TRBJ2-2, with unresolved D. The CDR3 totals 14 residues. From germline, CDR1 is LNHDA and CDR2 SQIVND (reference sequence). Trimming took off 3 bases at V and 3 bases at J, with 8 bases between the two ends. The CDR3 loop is CASSMKSDTGELFF. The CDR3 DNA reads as TGTGCCAGTAGTATGAAATCGGACACCGGGGAGCTGTTTTTT. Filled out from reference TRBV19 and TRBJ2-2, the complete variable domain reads DGGITQSPKYLFRKEGQNVTLSCEQNLNHDAMYWYRQDPGQGLRLIYYSQIVNDFQKGDIAEGYSVSREKKESFPLTVTSAQKNPTAFYLCASSMKSDTGELFFGEGSRLTVL.

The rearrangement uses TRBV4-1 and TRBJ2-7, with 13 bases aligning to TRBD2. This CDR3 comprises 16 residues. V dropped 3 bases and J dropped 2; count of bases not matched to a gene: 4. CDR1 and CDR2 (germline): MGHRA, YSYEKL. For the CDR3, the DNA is TGCGCCAGCAGCCAGGGAACTAGCGGGGGGGCCTACGAGCAGTACTTC. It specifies CASSQGTSGGAYEQYF.

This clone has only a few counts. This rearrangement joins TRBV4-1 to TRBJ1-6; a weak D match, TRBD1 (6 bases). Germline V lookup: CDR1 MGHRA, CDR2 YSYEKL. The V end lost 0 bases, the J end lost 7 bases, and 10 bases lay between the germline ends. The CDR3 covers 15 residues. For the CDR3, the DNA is TGCGCCAGCAGCCAAGAAGGGGGGGGAAATTCACCCCTCCACTTT. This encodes CASSQEGGGNSPLHF.

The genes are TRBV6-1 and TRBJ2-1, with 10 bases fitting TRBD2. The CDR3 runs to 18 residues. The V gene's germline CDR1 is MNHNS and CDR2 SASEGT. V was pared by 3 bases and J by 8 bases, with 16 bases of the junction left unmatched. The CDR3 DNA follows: TGTGCCAGCAGTGACCGCAGCGGGGGGGCCATGTTAATCTATGAGCAGTTCTTC. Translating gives CASSDRSGGAMLIYEQFF.

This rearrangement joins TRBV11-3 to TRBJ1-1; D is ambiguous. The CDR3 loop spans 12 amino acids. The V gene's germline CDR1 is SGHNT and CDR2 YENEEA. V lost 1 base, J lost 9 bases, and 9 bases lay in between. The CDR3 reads CASSLVDTQAFF. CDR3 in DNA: TGTGCCAGCAGCTTAGTTGACACCCAAGCTTTCTTT.

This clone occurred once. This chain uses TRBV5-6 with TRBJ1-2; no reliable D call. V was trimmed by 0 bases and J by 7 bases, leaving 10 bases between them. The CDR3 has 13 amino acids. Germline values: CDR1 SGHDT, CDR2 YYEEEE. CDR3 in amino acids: CASSLAGRSGYTF. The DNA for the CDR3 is TGTGCCAGCAGCTTGGCCGGGAGGTCTGGCTACACCTTC. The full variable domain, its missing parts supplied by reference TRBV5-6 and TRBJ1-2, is DAGVTQSPTHLIKTRGQQVTLRCSPKSGHDTVSWYQQALGQGPQFIFQYYEEEERQRGNFPDRFSGHQFPNYSSELNVNALLLGDSALYLCASSLAGRSGYTFGSGTRLTVV.